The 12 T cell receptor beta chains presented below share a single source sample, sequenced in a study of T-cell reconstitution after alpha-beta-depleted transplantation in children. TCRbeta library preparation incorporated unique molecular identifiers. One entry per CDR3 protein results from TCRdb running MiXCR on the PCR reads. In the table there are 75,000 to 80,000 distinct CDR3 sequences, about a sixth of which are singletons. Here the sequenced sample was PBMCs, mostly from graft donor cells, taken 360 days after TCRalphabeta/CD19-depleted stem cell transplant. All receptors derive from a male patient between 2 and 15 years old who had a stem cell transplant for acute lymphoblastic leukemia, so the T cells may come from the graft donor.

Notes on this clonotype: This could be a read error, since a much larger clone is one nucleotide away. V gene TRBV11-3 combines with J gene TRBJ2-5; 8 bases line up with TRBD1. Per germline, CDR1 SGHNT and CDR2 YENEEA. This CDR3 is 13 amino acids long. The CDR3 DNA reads TGTTCCAGCAGCTACGGACAGGGAGAGACCCAGTACTTC. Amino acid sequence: CSSSYGQGETQYF.

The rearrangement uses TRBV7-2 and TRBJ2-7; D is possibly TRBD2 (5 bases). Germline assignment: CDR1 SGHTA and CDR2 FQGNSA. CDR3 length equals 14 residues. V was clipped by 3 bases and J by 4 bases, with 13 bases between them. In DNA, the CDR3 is TGTGCCAGCAGCTTCGGACTCCCCAGGTACGAGCAGTACTTC. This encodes CASSFGLPRYEQYF. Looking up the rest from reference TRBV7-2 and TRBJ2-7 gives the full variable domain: GAGVSQSPSNKVTEKGKDVELRCDPISGHTALYWYRQSLGQGLEFLIYFQGNSAPDKSGLPSDRFSAERTGGSVSTLTIQRTQQEDSAVYLCASSFGLPRYEQYFGPGTRLTVT.

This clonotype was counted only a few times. In DNA form, the CDR3 reads TGCGCCAGCAGCTTGACAGGGGACGACTACGAGCAGTACTTC. It is translated as CASSLTGDDYEQYF. The V call is TRBV5-1, the J call TRBJ2-7, with TRBD1 identical over 7 bases. Germline-derived CDR1 and CDR2 are SGHRS and YFSETQ. The CDR3 is made up of 14 amino acids. Trimming cost V 1 base and J 3 bases; bases outside gene matches: 4.

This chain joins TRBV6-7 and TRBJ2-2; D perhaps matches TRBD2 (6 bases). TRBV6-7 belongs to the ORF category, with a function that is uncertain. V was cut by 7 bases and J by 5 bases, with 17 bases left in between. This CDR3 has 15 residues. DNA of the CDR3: TGTGCCAGCACCTGGATAGCGGAGAAGACCGGGGAGCTGTTTTTT. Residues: CASTWIAEKTGELFF.

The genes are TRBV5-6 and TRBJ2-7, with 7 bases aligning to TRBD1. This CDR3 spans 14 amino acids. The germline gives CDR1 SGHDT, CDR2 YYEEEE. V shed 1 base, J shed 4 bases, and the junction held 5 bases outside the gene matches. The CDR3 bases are TGTGCCAGCAGCTTGCTTAGGGGGCTGTACGAGCAGTACTTC. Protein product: CASSLLRGLYEQYF.

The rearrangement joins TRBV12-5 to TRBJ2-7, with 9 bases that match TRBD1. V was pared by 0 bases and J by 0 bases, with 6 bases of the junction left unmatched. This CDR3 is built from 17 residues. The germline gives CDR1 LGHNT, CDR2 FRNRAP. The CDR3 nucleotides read TGTGCTAGTGGTTTGGTATTGGGACAGGGATCCTCCTACGAGCAGTACTTC. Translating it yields CASGLVLGQGSSYEQYF.

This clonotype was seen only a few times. The DNA of the CDR3 is TGTGCCAGGAAGGACAGGGCGAAGACCCAGTACTTC. This sequence encodes CARKDRAKTQYF. This chain connects TRBV12-3 or TRBV12-4 to TRBJ2-5, with 8 bases lining up with TRBD1. Germline trimming cut 9 bases from V and 6 bases from J; bases unmatched to any gene: 6. The CDR3 consists of 12 residues.

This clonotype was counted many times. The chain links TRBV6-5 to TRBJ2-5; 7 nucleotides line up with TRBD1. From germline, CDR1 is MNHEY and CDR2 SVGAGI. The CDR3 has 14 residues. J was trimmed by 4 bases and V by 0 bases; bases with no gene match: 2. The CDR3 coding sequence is TGTGCCAGCAGTTACTCCGGACAGGCAGAGACCCAGTACTTC. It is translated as CASSYSGQAETQYF.

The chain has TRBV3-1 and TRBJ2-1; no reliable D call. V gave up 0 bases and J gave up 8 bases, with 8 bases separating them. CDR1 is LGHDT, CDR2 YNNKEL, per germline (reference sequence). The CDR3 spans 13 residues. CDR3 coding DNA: TGTGCCAGCAGCCAAGACTGGGAAGATGAGCAGTTCTTC. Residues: CASSQDWEDEQFF.

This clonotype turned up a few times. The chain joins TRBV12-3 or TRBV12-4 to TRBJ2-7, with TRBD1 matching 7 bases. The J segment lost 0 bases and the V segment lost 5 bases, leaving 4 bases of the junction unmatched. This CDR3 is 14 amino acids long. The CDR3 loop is CASSRTGLSYEQYF. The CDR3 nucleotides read TGTGCCAGCAGTAGGACAGGCCTCTCCTACGAGCAGTACTTC.

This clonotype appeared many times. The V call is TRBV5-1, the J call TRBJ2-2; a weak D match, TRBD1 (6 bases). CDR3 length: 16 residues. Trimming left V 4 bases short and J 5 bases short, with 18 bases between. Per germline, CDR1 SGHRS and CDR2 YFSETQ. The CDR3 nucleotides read TGCGCCAGCAGCACCCAAGGCGCAGGGGTAACCGGGGAGCTGTTTTTT. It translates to CASSTQGAGVTGELFF. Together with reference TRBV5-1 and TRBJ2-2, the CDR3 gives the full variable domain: KAGVTQTPRYLIKTRGQQVTLSCSPISGHRSVSWYQQTPGQGLQFLFEYFSETQRNKGNFPGRFSGRQFSNSRSEMNVSTLELGDSALYLCASSTQGAGVTGELFFGEGSRLTVL.

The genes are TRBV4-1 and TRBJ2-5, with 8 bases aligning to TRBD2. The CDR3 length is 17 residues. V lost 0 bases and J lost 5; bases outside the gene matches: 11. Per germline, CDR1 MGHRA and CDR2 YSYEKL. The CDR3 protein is CASSQDWRAGVRETQYF. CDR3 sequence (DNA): TGCGCCAGCAGCCAAGATTGGAGAGCGGGAGTAAGGGAGACCCAGTACTTC.